These 5 T cell receptor beta chains were sequenced from one sample in a study of blood T cell repertoires in COVID-19. TCRdb's copy holds only in-frame clones and misses some; the assay was immunoSEQ multiplex PCR. The sample has under 130,000 clones, 65% to 90% seen once. The sequenced sample consisted of peripheral blood. The receptors were gathered from a middle-aged man with acute or convalescent COVID-19.

The chain has TRBV30 and TRBJ2-2; D unresolved. Trimming stripped 4 bases from V and 8 bases from J, with 14 bases between. The CDR3 loop spans 13 amino acids. The germline gives CDR1 GTSNPN, CDR2 SVGIG (reference sequence). CDR3 in DNA: TGTGCCTGGACCAAAAAGCCCAGGGGGGAGCTGTTTTTT. This gives the protein CAWTKKPRGELFF. Supplemented by reference TRBV30 and TRBJ2-2, the full variable domain reads SQTIHQWPATLVQPVGSPLSLECTVEGTSNPNLYWYRQAAGRGLQLLFYSVGIGQISSEVPQNLSASRPQDRQFILSSKKLLLSDSGFYLCAWTKKPRGELFFGEGSRLTVL.

The V gene is TRBV12-3 or TRBV12-4, the J gene TRBJ2-5; unclear D gene. The V and J ends lost 4 bases and 5 bases respectively, with 8 bases between them. The CDR3 is 12 amino acids. CDR3 region: CASSSYRETQYF. The CDR3 region has the DNA TGTGCCAGCAGTTCCTATCGGGAGACCCAGTACTTC.

The chain links TRBV19 to TRBJ1-1; maybe TRBD1 (6 bases). V lost 4 bases and J lost 4, with 13 bases in between. Germline V gene lookup returns CDR1 LNHDA and CDR2 SQIVND (reference sequence). The CDR3 is 14 amino acids. The DNA for the CDR3 is TGTGCCAGTAGTACTTTGACAGGCGGCACTGAAGCTTTCTTT. This translates into CASSTLTGGTEAFF.

DNA of the CDR3: TGTGCCAGCAGCGTAGCCTTCCTAGCGGGGGACACAGATACGCAGTATTTT. The encoded protein is CASSVAFLAGDTDTQYF. This chain connects TRBV9 to TRBJ2-3, with 10 bases aligning to TRBD2. Germline CDR1 SGDLS, CDR2 YYNGEE. The junction had 6 bases not matched to a gene; V was cut back by 0 bases and J by 2 bases. CDR3 size: 17 residues.

The chain links TRBV11-2 to TRBJ1-1; unclear D gene. V lost 0 bases and J lost 0, with 5 bases in between. This CDR3 region has 14 residues. Germline assignment: CDR1 SGHAT and CDR2 FQNNGV. The CDR3 coding sequence is TGTGCCAGCAGCTTAGATACAGTGAACACTGAAGCTTTCTTT. Translated, it gives CASSLDTVNTEAFF.